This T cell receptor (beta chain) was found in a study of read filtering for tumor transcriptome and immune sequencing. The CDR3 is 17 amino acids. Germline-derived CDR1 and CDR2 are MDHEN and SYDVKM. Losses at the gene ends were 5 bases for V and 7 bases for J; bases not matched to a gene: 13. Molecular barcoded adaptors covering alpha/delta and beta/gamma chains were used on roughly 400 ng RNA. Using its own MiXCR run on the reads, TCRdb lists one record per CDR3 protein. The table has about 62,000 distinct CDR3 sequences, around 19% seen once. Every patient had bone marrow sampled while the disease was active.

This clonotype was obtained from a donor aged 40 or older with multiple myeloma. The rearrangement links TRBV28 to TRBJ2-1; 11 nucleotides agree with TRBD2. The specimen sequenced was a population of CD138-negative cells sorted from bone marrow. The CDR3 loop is CASSLGTSGPLGNEQFF. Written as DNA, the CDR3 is TGTGCCAGCAGTCTGGGGACTAGCGGACCCCTAGGGAATGAGCAGTTCTTC.